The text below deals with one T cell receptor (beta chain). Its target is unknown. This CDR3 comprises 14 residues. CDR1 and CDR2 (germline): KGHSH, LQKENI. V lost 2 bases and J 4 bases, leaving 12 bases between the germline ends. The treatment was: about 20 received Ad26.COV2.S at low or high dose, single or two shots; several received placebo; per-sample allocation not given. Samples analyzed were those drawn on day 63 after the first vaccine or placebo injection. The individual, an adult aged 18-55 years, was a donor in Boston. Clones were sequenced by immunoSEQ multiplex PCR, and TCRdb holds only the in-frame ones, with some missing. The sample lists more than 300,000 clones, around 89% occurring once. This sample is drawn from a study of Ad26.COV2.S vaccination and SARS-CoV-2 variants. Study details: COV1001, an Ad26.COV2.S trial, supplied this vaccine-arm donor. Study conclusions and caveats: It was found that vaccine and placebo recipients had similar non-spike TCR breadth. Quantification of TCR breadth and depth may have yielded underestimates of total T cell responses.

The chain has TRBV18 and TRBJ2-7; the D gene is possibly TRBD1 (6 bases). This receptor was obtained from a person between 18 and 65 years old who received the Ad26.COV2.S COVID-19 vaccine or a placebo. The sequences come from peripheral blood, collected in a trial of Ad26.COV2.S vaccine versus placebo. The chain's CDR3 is CASSPETGEYEQYF. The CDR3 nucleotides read TGTGCCAGCTCACCAGAGACAGGAGAATACGAGCAGTACTTC.